The 8 T cell receptor beta chains in this list originate from one sample, sequenced in a study of CD8 T cells in ankylosing spondylitis. TCRdb redid the calling of the 5' RACE reads with MiXCR, one entry per CDR3 protein. The sample shows fewer than 400,000 distinct CDR3 sequences, more than 20% of them seen only once. Study-wide results and caveats: Typical of ankylosing spondylitis blood, it appeared, was a TCR beta motif of eight highly homologous variants.

No cognate antigen is known for these TCRs. The source material was blood, either unsorted or a sorted T cell fraction (not recorded which). These receptors came from a male donor with ankylosing spondylitis.

The chain links TRBV5-1 to TRBJ2-1; 9 bases align to TRBD1. In germline, CDR1 is SGHRS, CDR2 YFSETQ. The CDR3 has 15 amino acids. The V gene end was trimmed by 2 bases and the J gene end by 10 bases; junction bases not matched to a gene: 10. The CDR3 coding sequence is TGCGCCAGCAGCTTCCTCGGGACAGGGTTATACGAGCAGTTCTTC. As protein: CASSFLGTGLYEQFF. The whole variable domain, filled in from reference TRBV5-1 and TRBJ2-1, reads KAGVTQTPRYLIKTRGQQVTLSCSPISGHRSVSWYQQTPGQGLQFLFEYFSETQRNKGNFPGRFSGRQFSNSRSEMNVSTLELGDSALYLCASSFLGTGLYEQFFGPGTRLTVL.

This clonotype has more than one count but fewer than ten. The J gene is TRBJ2-1, the V gene TRBV3-1; the D gene could be TRBD1 or TRBD2 (5 bases each). The germline V gene encodes CDR1 LGHDT and CDR2 YNNKEL (reference sequence). The CDR3 runs 17 residues. Trimming removed 0 bases at V and 0 bases at J, with 12 bases between. The CDR3 is CASSQDSGTSSYNEQFF. In DNA form, the CDR3 reads TGTGCCAGCAGCCAAGATTCTGGGACGAGCTCCTACAATGAGCAGTTCTTC.

This chain connects TRBV9 to TRBJ2-2; D is undetermined. Germline CDR1 is SGDLS and CDR2 is YYNGEE. The CDR3 consists of 14 residues. Trimming shortened V by 0 bases and J by 3 bases, and 6 bases separated the two germline ends. CDR3 residues: CASSVVTDTGELFF. CDR3 nucleotide sequence: TGTGCCAGCAGCGTAGTTACGGACACCGGGGAGCTGTTTTTT.

This chain connects TRBV5-1 to TRBJ1-5, with D unresolved. CDR1 is SGHRS, CDR2 YFSETQ, per germline. The V gene lost 0 bases and the J gene lost 0 bases, with 7 bases spanning the gap. The CDR3 covers 15 residues. The CDR3 loop is CASSLGSDSNQPQHF. The CDR3, as DNA: TGCGCCAGCAGCTTGGGGTCTGATAGCAATCAGCCCCAGCATTTT.

The chain combines TRBV7-9 with TRBJ1-1; D not resolved. Germline V CDR1 and CDR2: SEHNR, FQNEAQ (reference sequence). This CDR3 has 14 amino acids. Trimming removed 5 bases at V and 4 bases at J, with 14 bases between. The CDR3 nucleotides read TGTGCCAGCAGCCGAGGAGGGTTGAGCACTGAAGCTTTCTTT. Its protein product is CASSRGGLSTEAFF.

This clonotype appeared a few times. The chain uses TRBV20-1 and TRBJ1-5; the D gene is possibly TRBD1 (6 bases). The CDR3 length is 14 residues. Trimming took off 0 bases at V and 4 bases at J, with 10 bases between the two ends. CDR1 DFQATT and CDR2 SNEGSKA come from the germline V gene (reference sequence). CDR3 in DNA: TGCAGTGCTAGAGATACAGGGTCAAATCAGCCCCAGCATTTT. It is translated as CSARDTGSNQPQHF.

This rearrangement joins TRBV7-3 to TRBJ2-1, with D possibly being TRBD1 (6 bases). With 5 bases removed from V and 1 base from J, the gap between germline ends came to 12 bases. CDR1 and CDR2 from the germline V gene are SGHTA and FQGTGA. The CDR3 is 15 amino acids. Here the CDR3 reads CASSPTGQSYNEQFF. DNA for the CDR3: TGTGCCAGCAGCCCCACCGGACAGTCCTACAATGAGCAGTTCTTC.

The gene calls are TRBV20-1 and TRBJ1-6, with D unresolved. Germline CDR1 is DFQATT and CDR2 is SNEGSKA (reference sequence). V was clipped by 0 bases and J by 11 bases, with 14 bases between them. This CDR3 comprises 14 residues. This CDR3 reads CSARDPGKGAPLHF. DNA of the CDR3: TGCAGTGCTAGAGATCCTGGGAAGGGTGCACCCCTCCACTTT.